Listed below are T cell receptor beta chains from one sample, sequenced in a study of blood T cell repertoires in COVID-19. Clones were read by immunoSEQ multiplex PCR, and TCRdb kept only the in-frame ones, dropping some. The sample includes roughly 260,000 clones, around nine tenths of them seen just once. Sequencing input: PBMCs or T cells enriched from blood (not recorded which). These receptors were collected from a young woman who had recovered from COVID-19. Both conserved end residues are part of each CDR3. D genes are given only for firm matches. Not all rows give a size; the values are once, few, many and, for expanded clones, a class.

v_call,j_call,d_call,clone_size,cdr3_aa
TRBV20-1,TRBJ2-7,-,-,CSAARLGEQYF
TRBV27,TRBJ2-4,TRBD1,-,CASSLTGTGVRNIQYF
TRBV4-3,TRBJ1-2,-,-,CASSQDLGGIYGYTF
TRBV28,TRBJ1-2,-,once,CASSTPGANYGYTF
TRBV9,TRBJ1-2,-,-,CASSVPGWSVEGPNYGYTF
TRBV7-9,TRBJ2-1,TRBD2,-,CASSFRLAGGHGSGDEQFF
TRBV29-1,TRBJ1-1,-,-,CSAGGGRGTEAFF
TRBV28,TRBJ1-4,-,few,CASSLSPANEKLFF
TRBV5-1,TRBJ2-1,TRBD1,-,CASSLDRVPFF
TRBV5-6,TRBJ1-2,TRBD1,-,CASSLGTGIAYGYTF
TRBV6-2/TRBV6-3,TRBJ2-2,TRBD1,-,CASSYTHRDRKTGELFF